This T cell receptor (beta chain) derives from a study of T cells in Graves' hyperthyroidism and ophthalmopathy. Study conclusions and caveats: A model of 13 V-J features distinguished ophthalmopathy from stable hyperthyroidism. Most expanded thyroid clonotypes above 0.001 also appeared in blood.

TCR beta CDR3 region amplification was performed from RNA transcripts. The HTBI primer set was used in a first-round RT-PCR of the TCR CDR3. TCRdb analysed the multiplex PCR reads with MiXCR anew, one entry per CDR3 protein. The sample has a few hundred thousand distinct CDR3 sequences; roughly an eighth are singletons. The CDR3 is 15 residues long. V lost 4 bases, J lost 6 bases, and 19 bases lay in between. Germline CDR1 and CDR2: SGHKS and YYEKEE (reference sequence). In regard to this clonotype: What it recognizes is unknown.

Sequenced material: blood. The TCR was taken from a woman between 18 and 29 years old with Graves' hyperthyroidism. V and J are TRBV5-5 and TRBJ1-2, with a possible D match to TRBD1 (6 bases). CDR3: CASSQGTTGGDGYTF. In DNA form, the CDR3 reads TGTGCCAGCAGCCAGGGGACCACGGGGGGCGATGGCTACACCTTC.